The next 18 T cell receptor beta chains were all read from a single sample in a study of blood T cell repertoires in COVID-19. The table came from immunoSEQ multiplex PCR; TCRdb's copy has only in-frame clones and leaves some out. The sample shows about 170,000 clones, around four fifths of them seen only once. The sample consisted of peripheral blood. The source of these receptors is a woman at least 80 years old with COVID-19, enrolled during active disease.

The J gene is TRBJ1-4, the V gene TRBV28; D is uncertain. The germline V and J ends were trimmed by 2 bases and 5 bases, with 9 bases remaining between them. The CDR3 loop spans 14 amino acids. The germline CDR1 and CDR2 sequences are MDHEN and SYDVKM. The CDR3 DNA sequence: TGTGCCAGCAGTTTAGGGCAGGAAAATGAAAAACTGTTTTTT. Translating gives CASSLGQENEKLFF.

The V and J genes are TRBV27 and TRBJ2-7; 12 nucleotides agree with TRBD2. Per germline, CDR1 MNHEY and CDR2 SMNVEV (reference sequence). This CDR3 has 15 residues. J lost 2 bases, V lost 5 bases, and 4 bases had no gene match. As DNA, the CDR3 is TGTGCCAGCAGTGCGACTAGCGGGAGCCCCTACGAGCAGTACTTC. This encodes CASSATSGSPYEQYF.

This sequence joins TRBV27 and TRBJ1-2; the D gene is possibly TRBD1 (6 bases). CDR1 is MNHEY and CDR2 is SMNVEV in the germline V gene (reference sequence). Deletions cut 3 bases from V and 3 bases from J, with 11 bases between. This CDR3 has 14 amino acids. DNA for the CDR3: TGTGCCAGCAGTTTGGGGGGGGGCTACTATGGCTACACCTTC. Amino acid sequence: CASSLGGGYYGYTF.

This chain uses TRBV15 with TRBJ1-1; D is uncertain. The CDR3 loop spans 11 amino acids. Germline V lookup: CDR1 LNHNV, CDR2 YYDKDF (reference sequence). Trimming removed 6 bases from V and 3 bases from J, with 5 bases in between. The CDR3 region is CATSVYTEAFF. In nucleotides, the CDR3 is TGTGCCACCAGTGTATACACTGAAGCTTTCTTT.

The chain joins TRBV9 to TRBJ1-2, with D hard to call. From germline, CDR1 is SGDLS and CDR2 YYNGEE. Trimming pared 3 bases from V and 3 bases from J, leaving 9 bases between. The CDR3 runs to 13 residues. CDR3 sequence: CASSANMYYGYTF. The DNA of the CDR3 is TGTGCCAGCAGCGCAAACATGTACTATGGCTACACCTTC.

The chain combines TRBV30 with TRBJ1-6, with a possible D match to TRBD1 (5 bases). The CDR3 spans 15 residues. The germline gives CDR1 GTSNPN, CDR2 SVGIG (reference sequence). With 0 bases removed from V and 1 base from J, the gap between germline ends came to 7 bases. As DNA, the CDR3 is TGTGCCTGGAGTGTCCCAGGGTCCTATAATTCACCCCTCCACTTT. This sequence encodes CAWSVPGSYNSPLHF.

V gene TRBV3-1 (or the pseudogene TRBV3-2) combines with J gene TRBJ2-5; 7 bases fit TRBD1. CDR1 is LGHDT, CDR2 YNNKEL, per germline (reference sequence). The V gene end was trimmed by 2 bases and the J gene end by 7 bases; junction bases not matched to a gene: 19. This CDR3 region has 18 residues. CDR3 nucleotide sequence: TGTGCCAGCAGCCAATCCCCCCCAGGCAGGGGGAGCAAAGGGACCCAGTACTTC. It codes for CASSQSPPGRGSKGTQYF.

The chain combines TRBV28 with TRBJ2-5; 11 nucleotides align to TRBD1. The V gene's germline CDR1 is MDHEN and CDR2 SYDVKM. CDR3 length: 16 amino acids. Trimming cost V 6 bases and J 5 bases; bases outside gene matches: 11. CDR3 coding DNA: TGTGCCAGCAGCCTACCCGGACAGGGGGCCGGGGAGACCCAGTACTTC. Its protein is CASSLPGQGAGETQYF.

The chain couples TRBV2 to TRBJ2-7, with 8 bases that match TRBD1. From germline, CDR1 is SNHLY and CDR2 FYNNEI. This CDR3 has 12 residues. J lost 4 bases, V lost 5 bases, and 1 base had no gene match. The CDR3 here is CASSWTGYEQYF. DNA of the CDR3: TGTGCCAGCAGTTGGACAGGGTACGAGCAGTACTTC.

The genes are TRBV28 and TRBJ1-5; D remains unclear. CDR1 and CDR2 from the germline V gene are MDHEN and SYDVKM. V was clipped by 6 bases and J by 9 bases, with 15 bases between them. This CDR3 region has 13 residues. CDR3: CASSQRLRGPQHF. Written as DNA, the CDR3 is TGTGCCAGCAGCCAAAGATTGAGAGGGCCCCAGCATTTT.

This clone occurred once. J is TRBJ1-4 and V is TRBV5-8, with TRBD1 identical over 10 bases. Unmatched junction bases numbered 15, after V lost 4 bases and J lost 0 bases. From germline, CDR1 is SGHTS and CDR2 YDEGEE. The CDR3 is 20 residues long. The CDR3 protein is CASSRETGTGVFATNEKLFF. The DNA of the CDR3 is TGTGCCAGCAGCCGGGAAACCGGGACAGGGGTCTTTGCAACTAATGAAAAACTGTTTTTT.

This clone was counted a single time. The J gene is TRBJ1-1, the V gene TRBV21-1; TRBD1 was called by the table and not checked on the DNA. TRBV21-1 is an annotated pseudogene. CDR3 length: 14 residues. CDR3: CASSNGQGETEAFF. CDR3 nucleotides: TGTGCCAGCAGCAATGGACAGGGTGAAACTGAAGCTTTCTTT.

CDR3 DNA sequence: TGTGCCAGCAGGGGGCCCTCGGGCCAGCCCCAGCATTTT. Translated, it gives CASRGPSGQPQHF. V gene TRBV6-5 combines with J gene TRBJ1-5; possible D gene TRBD1, 5 bases. Per the germline V gene, CDR1 is MNHEY and CDR2 is SVGAGI. This CDR3 has 13 amino acids. V was clipped by 6 bases and J by 7 bases, with 13 bases between them.

The chain couples TRBV3-1 (or the pseudogene TRBV3-2) to TRBJ1-2, with a weak D call TRBD1 (5 bases). Trimming shortened V by 5 bases and J by 8 bases, and 15 bases separated the two germline ends. Germline CDR1 is LGHDT and CDR2 is YNNKEL (reference sequence). The CDR3 is made up of 13 amino acids. The CDR3 spells CASSTQGSGGYTF. CDR3 coding DNA: TGTGCCAGCAGCACCCAGGGTTCGGGCGGCTACACCTTC.

This clone came up a few times. This chain links TRBV18 with TRBJ2-7, with TRBD2 as a possible D gene (5 bases). Looked up from germline, CDR1 is KGHSH and CDR2 is LQKENI. The CDR3 contains 13 residues. V was cut by 4 bases and J by 3 bases, with 10 bases left in between. The CDR3 loop is CASSRDYYYEQYF. The CDR3, as DNA: TGTGCCAGCTCACGAGACTATTACTACGAGCAGTACTTC.

The table lists this clone with a few counts. This chain joins TRBV3-1 (or the pseudogene TRBV3-2) and TRBJ1-3; weak D call: TRBD1 (6 bases). CDR3 size: 15 residues. V lost 5 bases to trimming and J lost 2 bases, with 13 bases between them. The V gene's germline CDR1 is LGHDT and CDR2 YNNKEL (reference sequence). The CDR3 DNA is TGTGCCAGCAGCTCACAGGGAACGCCTGGAAACACCATATATTTT. It encodes CASSSQGTPGNTIYF.

This sequence joins TRBV15 and TRBJ2-1; 7 nucleotides match TRBD1. This CDR3 has 15 residues. Germline trimming cut 0 bases from V and 4 bases from J; bases unmatched to any gene: 3. The germline V gene has CDR1 LNHNV and CDR2 YYDKDF (reference sequence). Written as DNA, the CDR3 is TGTGCCACCAGCAGAGAGTGGGACAGTTACAATGAGCAGTTCTTC. It yields the protein CATSREWDSYNEQFF.

This clone appeared a single time. This chain links TRBV7-2 with TRBJ2-3; possible D gene TRBD2, 6 bases. The CDR3 is made up of 18 amino acids. V was trimmed by 3 bases and J by 4 bases, leaving 23 bases between them. From germline, CDR1 is SGHTA and CDR2 FQGNSA. The CDR3 region is CASSLEGGRTPTSDTQYF. The CDR3 bases are TGTGCCAGCAGCTTGGAGGGTGGGCGGACCCCGACATCAGATACGCAGTATTTT.